This passage covers 9 T cell receptor beta chains from one sample sequenced in a study of blood T cell repertoires in COVID-19. Repertoires were generated with immunoSEQ multiplex PCR, while TCRdb's copy carries only in-frame clones and drops some. Here the sample spans roughly 150,000 clones, around 86% being singletons. Sequenced material: peripheral blood. These receptors originate from a woman older than 75 with acute or convalescent COVID-19.

The rearrangement uses TRBV5-1 and TRBJ2-7; tentatively, D is TRBD1 (6 bases). Germline V gene sequence: CDR1 SGHRS, CDR2 YFSETQ. V lost 0 bases and J lost 2, with 15 bases in between. This CDR3 has 16 amino acids. CDR3 loop: CASSLGTAIHTYEQYF. For the CDR3, the DNA is TGCGCCAGCAGCTTGGGGACAGCTATACACACCTACGAGCAGTACTTC. The whole variable domain, filled in from reference TRBV5-1 and TRBJ2-7, reads KAGVTQTPRYLIKTRGQQVTLSCSPISGHRSVSWYQQTPGQGLQFLFEYFSETQRNKGNFPGRFSGRQFSNSRSEMNVSTLELGDSALYLCASSLGTAIHTYEQYFGPGTRLTVT.

This rearrangement joins TRBV10-2 to TRBJ2-3; tentative D call: TRBD2 (7 bases). The CDR3 runs to 15 residues. With 3 bases removed from V and 6 bases from J, the gap between germline ends came to 16 bases. CDR1 WSHSY and CDR2 SAAADI come from the germline V gene. This chain's CDR3 is CASSDLRGGRDTQYF. The CDR3, as DNA: TGCGCCAGCAGTGATTTGAGGGGGGGTCGGGATACGCAGTATTTT.

V is TRBV4-1 and J is TRBJ2-4, with D hard to call. Trimming removed 4 bases from V and 0 bases from J, with 7 bases in between. From germline, CDR1 is MGHRA and CDR2 YSYEKL. This CDR3 is 14 amino acids long. The CDR3 here is CASSLLGAKNIQYF. The CDR3 bases are TGCGCCAGCAGCCTCCTAGGAGCCAAAAACATTCAGTACTTC.

This chain connects TRBV19 to TRBJ2-7; 8 bases align to TRBD1. The V gene's germline CDR1 is LNHDA and CDR2 SQIVND (reference sequence). Trimming cost V 4 bases and J 6 bases; bases outside gene matches: 11. The CDR3 has 15 amino acids. The CDR3 nucleotides are TGTGCCAGTAGTAACCCAGGACAGGGTATCCGCGAGCAGTACTTC. Amino acids: CASSNPGQGIREQYF.

The chain joins TRBV9 to TRBJ1-6; the D gene is possibly TRBD1 (5 bases). The germline gives CDR1 SGDLS, CDR2 YYNGEE. The CDR3 contains 14 residues. Trimming took off 2 bases at V and 6 bases at J, with 9 bases between the two ends. CDR3 amino acids: CASSVRQSNSPLHF. As DNA, the CDR3 is TGTGCCAGCAGCGTCCGACAGAGTAATTCACCCCTCCACTTT.

V usage is TRBV30 and J usage is TRBJ2-7; 10 positions match TRBD1. CDR1 and CDR2 (germline): GTSNPN, SVGIG (reference sequence). V lost 3 bases and J lost 6; bases outside the gene matches: 14. This CDR3 has 16 residues. CDR3 DNA: TGTGCCTGGAGCAGAGGGGTTTACCGGGACAGGGGCGAGCAGTACTTC. Protein: CAWSRGVYRDRGEQYF.

Comments on this clone: The same CDR3 also results from other DNA sequences found in this sample. The rearrangement links TRBV18 to TRBJ2-7; D is ambiguous. Germline CDR1 reads KGHSH; CDR2 reads LQKENI. Trimming shortened V by 2 bases and J by 0 bases, and 5 bases separated the two germline ends. The CDR3 spans 13 residues. The CDR3: CASSPGGSYEQYF. In DNA form, the CDR3 reads TGTGCCAGCTCACCAGGCGGCTCCTACGAGCAGTACTTC. Complete variable domain (other parts from reference TRBV18 and TRBJ2-7): NAGVMQNPRHLVRRRGQEARLRCSPMKGHSHVYWYRQLPEEGLKFMVYLQKENIIDESGMPKERFSAEFPKEGPSILRIQQVVRGDSAAYFCASSPGGSYEQYFGPGTRLTVT.

The gene calls are TRBV19 and TRBJ1-5, with D maybe TRBD1 (6 bases). In germline, CDR1 is LNHDA, CDR2 SQIVND (reference sequence). This CDR3 is 15 amino acids long. V lost 2 bases and J 2 bases, leaving 10 bases between the germline ends. The CDR3 DNA follows: TGTGCCAGTAGTATATGGGGGCAAGGCAATCAGCCCCAGCATTTT. Protein sequence: CASSIWGQGNQPQHF.

The chain employs TRBV2 and TRBJ2-5; tentatively, D is TRBD2 (6 bases). Trimming removed 6 bases at V and 4 bases at J, with 15 bases between. Per the germline V gene, CDR1 is SNHLY and CDR2 is FYNNEI. The CDR3 consists of 14 residues. CDR3 nucleotides: TGTGCCAGCAGAGGGGACCGGAGGGGAGAGACCCAGTACTTC. Residues: CASRGDRRGETQYF. The full variable domain, completed using reference TRBV2 and TRBJ2-5, is EPEVTQTPSHQVTQMGQEVILRCVPISNHLYFYWYRQILGQKVEFLVSFYNNEISEKSEIFDDQFSVERPDGSNFTLKIRSTKLEDSAMYFCASRGDRRGETQYFGPGTRLLVL.